The present entry profiles one TCR beta chain with its context. Its specificity is unknown. It was with 60 Vbeta and 13 Jbeta primers that the PCR ran. Profiling relied on immunoSEQ multiplex PCR, and the TCRdb table lists in-frame clones only, not all of them. Altogether about 140,000 clones are present, more than 60% being singletons, with the ten largest covering about 11%. This sample was included in a study of cytomegalovirus exposure and HLA in healthy donors. Study findings and constraints: In a later analysis, the majority of CMV-associated beta chains seemingly showed HLA restriction. Cytomegalovirus association was assigned to about 150 TCR beta chains.

V was clipped by 5 bases and J by 5 bases, with 21 bases between them. The CDR3 covers 16 residues. CDR1 is MNHEY and CDR2 is SMNVEV in the germline V gene (reference sequence). The genes are TRBV27 and TRBJ2-5; no clear D. The receptor was derived from a man aged 18 to 35 in good health and CMV-seropositive. Sequences were obtained from PBMCs. DNA of the CDR3: TGTGCCAGCAGTCTCTACTACGGATCTCCCGGGGAGACCCAGTACTTC. It codes for CASSLYYGSPGETQYF.